These 13 T cell receptor beta chains share one sample of origin, sequenced in a study of HIV-infected patients and healthy controls. Alpha and beta constant-region primers primed reverse transcription of around 550 ng RNA. Separate chain-specific third strand synthesis with multiplexing indices produced the alpha and beta libraries. MiXCR was run by TCRdb on the 5' RACE reads, yielding one entry per CDR3 protein. The sample has over 6,500 distinct CDR3 sequences; about 10% are singletons. Follow-up blood was drawn about 14 weeks, roughly three months, after antiretroviral therapy began. All unsorted peripheral T cells were captured because whole blood was used without fractionation. This specimen consisted of blood, obtained during antiretroviral therapy. The receptors stem from an adult with HIV infection.

Relative to its sample, this clonotype is medium-sized. V is TRBV7-6 and J is TRBJ2-1; either TRBD1 or TRBD2 may fit D (6 bases each). Trimming cost V 3 bases and J 2 bases, with 17 bases left between them. CDR3 length: 17 amino acids. Germline V lookup: CDR1 SGHVS, CDR2 FNYEAQ. The CDR3, as DNA: TGTGCCAGCAGCTTCCCCCAACAGGGAGGTGCCTACAATGAGCAGTTCTTC. Protein: CASSFPQQGGAYNEQFF.

This clonotype has a count of ten or more. The chain has TRBV6-2 or TRBV6-3 and TRBJ2-1; unclear D gene. Germline lookup yields CDR1 MNHEY and CDR2 SVGEGT. CDR3 length: 15 amino acids. Trimming shortened V by 2 bases and J by 2 bases, and 10 bases separated the two germline ends. CDR3 residues: CASSYRSPPYNEQFF. The CDR3 nucleotides are TGTGCCAGCAGTTACCGATCACCCCCCTACAATGAGCAGTTCTTC.

This clonotype is labeled medium-sized. The chain recombines TRBV7-6 with TRBJ2-1, with unresolved D. CDR1 is SGHVS, CDR2 FNYEAQ, per germline. This CDR3 contains 12 residues. The V end lost 4 bases, the J end lost 7 bases, and 8 bases lay between the germline ends. CDR3 sequence: CASSSQWNEQFF. The CDR3 DNA follows: TGTGCCAGCAGCTCGCAGTGGAATGAGCAGTTCTTC.

In its sample, this clonotype was seen a few times. V gene TRBV5-6 combines with J gene TRBJ1-5; D remains unclear. Trimming stripped 1 base from V and 0 bases from J, with 11 bases between. The CDR3 runs 16 residues. Germline CDR1 reads SGHDT; CDR2 reads YYEEEE. CDR3 protein: CASSLRPNGSNQPQHF. DNA for the CDR3: TGTGCCAGCAGCTTGCGTCCCAACGGTAGCAATCAGCCCCAGCATTTT.

This clonotype was picked up many times. The rearrangement uses TRBV24-1 and TRBJ1-4, with D perhaps matching TRBD1 (6 bases). V was pared by 4 bases and J by 7 bases, with 18 bases between. The CDR3 has 16 amino acids. Germline assignment: CDR1 KGHDR and CDR2 SFDVKD. The CDR3 bases are TGTGCCACCAGTGACGGGACATTTACTAAAGGTGAAAAACTGTTTTTT. Its protein product is CATSDGTFTKGEKLFF.

Relative to its sample, this clonotype is medium-sized (0.01 to 0.1%). The chain uses TRBV5-1 and TRBJ1-1; weak D call: TRBD1 (5 bases). V was cut by 0 bases and J by 1 base, with 10 bases left in between. The CDR3 length is 15 residues. Germline V gene lookup returns CDR1 SGHRS and CDR2 YFSETQ. The CDR3 DNA is TGCGCCAGCAGCTTGGCAGGTCAGGGGAACACTGAAGCTTTCTTT. Amino acids: CASSLAGQGNTEAFF.

This clonotype was observed a handful of times. The rearrangement joins TRBV6-1 to TRBJ2-5; D gene unclear. The germline CDR1 and CDR2 sequences are MNHNS and SASEGT. Trimming took 6 bases from V and 7 from J, leaving 12 bases between them. The CDR3 runs to 12 residues. CDR3 loop: CASSPSPRTQYF. Here the CDR3 DNA reads TGTGCCAGCAGCCCTTCTCCCCGGACCCAGTACTTC.

By sample share, this clonotype is medium-sized (0.01 to 0.1%). This rearrangement joins TRBV29-1 to TRBJ2-7, with a tentative D call TRBD2 (6 bases). V was cut by 4 bases and J by 0 bases, with 13 bases left in between. The CDR3 length is 14 residues. CDR1 and CDR2 (germline): SQVTM, ANQGSEA. CDR3 region: CSVVRRENSYEQYF. The CDR3 DNA reads as TGCAGCGTTGTCAGGAGGGAAAACTCCTACGAGCAGTACTTC.

This clonotype is medium-sized (0.01 to 0.1%) within its sample. Here the CDR3 DNA reads TGTGCCAGCAGCCAATATCCTGGGGGTAGGACCGGGGAGCTGTTTTTT. It specifies CASSQYPGGRTGELFF. The V gene is TRBV3-1, the J gene TRBJ2-2, with D possibly called TRBD1 or TRBD2 (5 bases each). CDR3 length equals 16 residues. Germline V gives CDR1 LGHDT, CDR2 YNNKEL (reference sequence). Between the trimmed V and J ends, which lost 2 bases and 5 bases, there was a span of 15 bases.

V and J are TRBV5-1 and TRBJ2-5; D possibly corresponds to TRBD2 (6 bases). V lost 4 bases, J lost 3 bases, and 19 bases lay in between. Germline V gene sequence: CDR1 SGHRS, CDR2 YFSETQ. The CDR3 consists of 16 residues. CDR3 coding DNA: TGCGCCAGCAGCCCTCATGCCGGGGGTGTGAAAGAGACCCAGTACTTC. Its translation is CASSPHAGGVKETQYF.

By sample fraction, this clonotype is medium-sized. The chain joins TRBV2 to TRBJ1-4, with 8 bases matching TRBD1. This CDR3 is 15 amino acids long. V dropped 7 bases and J dropped 2; count of bases not matched to a gene: 6. From germline, CDR1 is SNHLY and CDR2 FYNNEI. CDR3 nucleotide sequence: TGTGCCAGCAATTTACGACAGGGGACTAATGAAAAACTGTTTTTT. Translation gives CASNLRQGTNEKLFF.

This clonotype was seen repeatedly, ten times or more. The chain is built from TRBV6-6 and TRBJ1-1; D call uncertain. Trimming took 6 bases from V and 0 from J, leaving 8 bases between them. The CDR3 is 13 residues long. Germline CDR1 is MNHNY and CDR2 is SVGAGI (reference sequence). The CDR3 nucleotides are TGTGCCAGCAGAGACCGTATGAACACTGAAGCTTTCTTT. Translated, it gives CASRDRMNTEAFF.

This clonotype was picked up many times. The chain is built from TRBV20-1 and TRBJ2-5, with D possibly being TRBD1 (5 bases). The length of the CDR3 is 14 residues. Between the trimmed V and J ends, which lost 4 bases and 2 bases, there was a span of 14 bases. Germline lookup yields CDR1 DFQATT and CDR2 SNEGSKA (reference sequence). The CDR3 nucleotides are TGCAGTGCTACCCGCAGGGTAGGGCAAGAGACCCAGTACTTC. This codes for CSATRRVGQETQYF.